The rows below give T cell receptor beta chains drawn from one sample of a study of T-cell memory formation after mild COVID-19. Each CDR3 protein is one row after TCRdb ran MiXCR on the 5' RACE reads. The table has some 450,000 distinct CDR3 sequences, 15% to 25% seen once. Sample: PBMCs or a T cell subset sorted from them (not recorded which). These receptors came from an adult woman who had mild COVID-19 (a few samples of this study predate the infection). Cell type and time point are not known. CDR3s include the opening cysteine and the closing phenylalanine or tryptophan. Fields, in order: V gene, D gene, clone size, J gene, CDR3 protein, CDR3 DNA. D genes are given only for firm matches. Clone size, where shown, is once, few, many, or a class for clones that have expanded.

TRBV7-8	.	.	TRBJ1-2	CASSFQGHGYTF	TGTGCCAGCAGCTTCCAGGGTCATGGCTACACCTTC
TRBV24-1	.	few	TRBJ1-5	CATGVGDQPQHF	TGTGCCACCGGGGTAGGGGATCAGCCCCAGCATTTT
TRBV29-1	TRBD1	.	TRBJ2-7	CSVEARDRLTYEQYF	TGCAGCGTTGAAGCCCGGGACAGGCTGACCTACGAGCAGTACTTC
TRBV15	.	.	TRBJ1-2	CATSRTNYGYTF	TGTGCCACCAGCAGGACTAACTATGGCTACACCTTC
TRBV4-1	.	.	TRBJ1-1	CASSRAGASNTEAFF	TGCGCCAGCAGCCGAGCCGGGGCCTCGAACACTGAAGCTTTCTTT
TRBV14	.	.	TRBJ2-3	CASSQVGLLEDTQYF	TGTGCCAGCAGCCAAGTCGGATTGTTGGAAGATACGCAGTATTTT
TRBV5-1	.	few	TRBJ2-1	CASSLWGDPTDEQFF	TGCGCCAGCAGCTTGTGGGGGGATCCTACGGATGAGCAGTTCTTC
TRBV7-9	.	.	TRBJ1-2	CASSLSGGDFNYGYTF	TGTGCCAGCAGCTTATCTGGAGGCGACTTTAACTATGGCTACACCTTC
TRBV10-3	.	.	TRBJ2-7	CAISEHVPYEQYF	TGTGCCATCAGTGAGCACGTTCCCTACGAGCAGTACTTC
TRBV5-1	.	.	TRBJ2-3	CASSSRDQGPQYF	TGCGCCAGCAGCTCTCGGGATCAGGGGCCGCAGTATTTT
TRBV21-1	.	.	TRBJ2-3	CASNHPRGGGDTQYF	TGTGCCAGCAACCACCCTCGGGGAGGAGGGGATACGCAGTATTTT
TRBV6-2/TRBV6-3	.	.	TRBJ1-1	CASSYPPTENTEAFF	TGTGCCAGCAGTTACCCCCCGACAGAGAACACTGAAGCTTTCTTT
TRBV5-1	TRBD2	.	TRBJ2-3	CASSWGGIDTQYF	TGCGCCAGCAGCTGGGGAGGGATAGATACGCAGTATTTT
TRBV30	TRBD1	.	TRBJ2-7	CARRGQTYEQYF	TGTGCGCGAAGGGGGCAGACCTACGAGCAGTACTTC
TRBV20-1	.	few	TRBJ2-3	CSATVKDTQYF	TGCAGTGCTACCGTTAAGGATACGCAGTATTTT
TRBV6-2/TRBV6-3	.	.	TRBJ1-1	CASSYPGGVEAFF	TGTGCCAGCAGTTATCCGGGGGGAGTTGAAGCTTTCTTT
TRBV15	TRBD2	few	TRBJ2-1	CATSIPGLGYNEQFF	TGTGCCACCAGCATACCGGGACTAGGTTACAATGAGCAGTTCTTC
TRBV27	TRBD1	few	TRBJ2-7	CASSLAGTGGVGEQYF	TGTGCCAGCAGTTTAGCCGGGACAGGAGGAGTAGGCGAGCAGTACTTC
TRBV7-6	TRBD1	many	TRBJ2-1	CASSLGGTGSPWDEQFF	TGTGCCAGCAGCTTAGGGGGGACAGGGAGCCCTTGGGATGAGCAGTTCTTC
TRBV9	TRBD2	.	TRBJ2-1	CASSVGRLADNEQFF	TGTGCCAGCAGCGTAGGTCGACTAGCGGACAATGAGCAGTTCTTC
TRBV27	TRBD1	few	TRBJ1-2	CASSLRQGVSGYTF	TGTGCCAGCAGTCTTCGACAGGGAGTAAGTGGCTACACCTTC
TRBV19	.	few	TRBJ1-1	CASSIVGRSTEAFF	TGTGCCAGTAGTATAGTGGGAAGGAGCACTGAAGCTTTCTTT
TRBV20-1	.	.	TRBJ1-1	CSANQGYTEAFF	TGCAGTGCAAACCAGGGTTACACTGAAGCTTTCTTT
TRBV6-5	TRBD1	.	TRBJ2-3	CASSRDRGNTDTQYF	TGTGCCAGCAGTAGGGACAGGGGAAACACAGATACGCAGTATTTT
TRBV3-1	TRBD2	.	TRBJ2-2	CASSQIGGRITGELFF	TGTGCCAGCAGCCAAATCGGCGGGAGGATCACCGGGGAGCTGTTTTTT
TRBV19	.	.	TRBJ2-5	CASSINREETQYF	TGTGCCAGTAGTATAAACAGGGAAGAGACCCAGTACTTC
TRBV7-2	.	few	TRBJ2-1	CASSEIDFSYNEQFF	TGTGCCAGCAGCGAAATTGACTTCTCCTACAATGAGCAGTTCTTC
TRBV7-2	.	few	TRBJ2-7	CASSLGAPRGAEQYF	TGTGCCAGCAGCTTAGGGGCCCCGAGAGGTGCCGAGCAGTACTTC
TRBV5-1	TRBD1	.	TRBJ2-3	CASSPQDRGGNTQYF	TGCGCCAGCAGCCCCCAGGACAGGGGAGGTAATACGCAGTATTTT
TRBV20-1	.	.	TRBJ1-1	CSAPRQGPEAFF	TGCAGTGCTCCCCGCCAGGGTCCTGAAGCTTTCTTT
TRBV3-1	TRBD2	.	TRBJ2-2	CASSQVAGGATGELFF	TGTGCCAGCAGCCAAGTGGCGGGAGGGGCCACCGGGGAGCTGTTTTTT
TRBV6-5	TRBD2	few	TRBJ2-1	CASSSTSTNEQFF	TGTGCCAGCAGTTCGACTAGCACCAATGAGCAGTTCTTC
TRBV7-9	.	.	TRBJ1-4	CASSRVSTNEKLFF	TGTGCCAGCAGCCGAGTTTCAACTAATGAAAAACTGTTTTTT
TRBV12-3/TRBV12-4	.	many	TRBJ1-2	CASSFNGYYGYTF	TGTGCCAGCAGTTTTAACGGCTACTATGGCTACACCTTC
TRBV18	.	.	TRBJ2-1	CASSASRWDEQFF	TGTGCCAGCTCAGCCTCCCGATGGGATGAGCAGTTCTTC
TRBV4-2	.	.	TRBJ1-1	CASSQDRGVWAEAFF	TGTGCCAGCAGCCAAGATCGTGGAGTTTGGGCTGAAGCTTTCTTT
TRBV6-6	.	few	TRBJ2-3	CASSFSPGSTDTQYF	TGTGCCAGCAGTTTTTCCCCGGGGAGCACAGATACGCAGTATTTT
TRBV2	.	.	TRBJ2-4	CASSDRTTRSKNIQYF	TGTGCCAGCAGTGATAGGACTACCAGGTCCAAAAACATTCAGTACTTC
TRBV4-3	TRBD1	.	TRBJ2-5	CASSQGNRGGETQYF	TGCGCCAGCAGCCAAGGAAACAGGGGCGGCGAGACCCAGTACTTC
TRBV5-1	TRBD1	few	TRBJ1-1	CASSYSGTGVNTEAFF	TGCGCCAGCAGCTACTCCGGGACAGGGGTGAACACTGAAGCTTTCTTT
TRBV7-2	.	.	TRBJ1-4	CASSNPGPNEKLFF	TGTGCCAGCAGCAATCCGGGTCCTAATGAAAAACTGTTTTTT